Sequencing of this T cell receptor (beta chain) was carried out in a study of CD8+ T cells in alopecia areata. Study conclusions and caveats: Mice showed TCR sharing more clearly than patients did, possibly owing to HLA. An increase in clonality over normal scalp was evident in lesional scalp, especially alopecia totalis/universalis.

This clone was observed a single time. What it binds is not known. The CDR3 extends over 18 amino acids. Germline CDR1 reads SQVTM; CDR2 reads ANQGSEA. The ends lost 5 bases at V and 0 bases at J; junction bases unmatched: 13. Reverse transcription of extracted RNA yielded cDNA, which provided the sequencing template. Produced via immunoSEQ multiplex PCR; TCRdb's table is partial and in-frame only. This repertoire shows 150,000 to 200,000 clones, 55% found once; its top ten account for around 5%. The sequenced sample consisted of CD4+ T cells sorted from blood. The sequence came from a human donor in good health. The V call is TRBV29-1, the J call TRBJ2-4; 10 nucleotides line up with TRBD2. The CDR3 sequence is CSVSSGSSPSLAKNIQYF. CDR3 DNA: TGCAGCGTTTCTAGCGGGAGTTCCCCTTCTCTAGCCAAAAACATTCAGTACTTC.